This TCR beta chain was sequenced for a study of identical twins. Study conclusions and caveats: A partial confounding effect on zero-insertion analyses could come from invariant MAIT and iNKT cells.

This clonotype appeared a few times. Its antigen is as yet unknown. Template switching (which added a universal primer site) was used, and cDNA carried unique molecular identifiers. Each CDR3 protein gets one entry after TCRdb re-called the 5' RACE reads with MiXCR. The sample includes roughly 230,000 distinct CDR3 sequences, approximately 8.3% of them seen just once. This CDR3 comprises 16 residues. With V trimmed by 5 bases and J by 1 base, 9 bases remained unmatched. The same data also contributed to another study, on yellow fever vaccine responses in identical twins.

The specimen was CD8+ T cells sorted from blood. This receptor was identified in a woman under 30 in good health. This chain links TRBV12-3 or TRBV12-4 with TRBJ2-7; 9 nucleotides match TRBD1. The CDR3 DNA reads as TGTGCCAGCAGTCCCGGGACAGGGATTGGATCCTACGAGCAGTACTTC. This codes for CASSPGTGIGSYEQYF.